This T cell receptor beta chain was sequenced during a study of OX40 agonist ivuxolimab in advanced cancers. Study context: Of mixed ages from about 20 to 90 and averaging approximately 60 years, the group was approximately 80% male. Findings and caveats of the study: Clonal expansion from baseline to week 6 occurred in both CD4+ and CD8+ T cells. There were also nonresponders showing low normalized T-cell clonal expansion.

TCRdb's table, derived via immunoSEQ multiplex PCR, lists solely in-frame clones and lacks some. The sample lists fewer than 85,000 clones, 92% seen once, with approximately 0.5% in the top ten. As to this clone: Its antigen remains unidentified.

V was pared by 1 base and J by 7 bases, with 11 bases between. Per germline, CDR1 LGHNA and CDR2 YSLEER. The CDR3 has 14 amino acids. This clonotype originated in an adult with an advanced solid tumor such as melanoma, head and neck, liver or kidney cancer. The V gene is TRBV4-3, the J gene TRBJ2-1, with D unresolved. This specimen consisted of CD4+ or CD8+ T cells sorted from blood, obtained in a trial of the OX40 agonist ivuxolimab. CDR3 nucleotide sequence: TGCGCCAGCAGCCAAGGACTCCCCGTAAATGAGCAGTTCTTC. It translates to CASSQGLPVNEQFF.